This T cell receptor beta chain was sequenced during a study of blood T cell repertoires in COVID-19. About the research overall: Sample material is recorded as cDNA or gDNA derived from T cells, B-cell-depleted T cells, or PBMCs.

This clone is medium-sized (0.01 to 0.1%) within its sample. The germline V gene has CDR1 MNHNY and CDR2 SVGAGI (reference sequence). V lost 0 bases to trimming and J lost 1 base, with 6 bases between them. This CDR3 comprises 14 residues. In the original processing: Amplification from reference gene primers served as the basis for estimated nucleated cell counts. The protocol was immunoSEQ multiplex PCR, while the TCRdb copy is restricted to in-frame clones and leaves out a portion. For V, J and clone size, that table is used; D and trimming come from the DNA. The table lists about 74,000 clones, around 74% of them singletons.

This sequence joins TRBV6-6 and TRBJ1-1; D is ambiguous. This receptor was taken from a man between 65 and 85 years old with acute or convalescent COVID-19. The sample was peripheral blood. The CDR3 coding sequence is TGTGCCAGCAGTTACTCGGGAGGGAACACTGAAGCTTTCTTT. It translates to CASSYSGGNTEAFF.